Listed here is a single T cell receptor beta chain. These data belong to a study of blood T cell repertoires in COVID-19. Study details: COVID-19 samples collected from the United States, Italy and Spain covered acute and convalescent phases.

Per the original data handling: Nucleated cell number was recorded as an estimate derived from reference gene primer amplification. TCRdb's copy holds only in-frame clones and misses some; the assay was immunoSEQ multiplex PCR. Clone size and V and J calls were adopted from that table, with D and trimming inferred from the DNA. The sample has 50,000 to 60,000 clones, under 90% seen once; the top ten hold 9%. Per the germline V gene, CDR1 is MNHEY and CDR2 is SMNVEV (reference sequence). J lost 6 bases, V lost 7 bases, and 15 bases had no gene match. The CDR3 consists of 16 residues. The sequence derives from a man at least 80 years old with active or convalescent COVID-19. The V gene is TRBV27, the J gene TRBJ2-3, with 8 bases identical to TRBD2. Sequencing was performed on peripheral blood. The CDR3 DNA follows: TGTGCCAGCACCTCTACTAGCGGACTACTCCCGGATACGCAGTATTTT. Translation gives CASTSTSGLLPDTQYF.